A single sample is the source of the 30 T cell receptor beta chains below, sequenced in a study of identical twins. TCRdb analysed the 5' RACE reads with MiXCR anew, one entry per CDR3 protein. The sample shows about 240,000 distinct CDR3 sequences, 8% to 11% of them seen only once. Sequenced sample: memory T cells sorted from blood. These receptors all stem from a man over 45 in good health.

The CDR3, as DNA: TGCAGTGCTAGAGATCTTCGGACAGGGGGTATCAGCAATCAGCCCCAGCATTTT. It is translated as CSARDLRTGGISNQPQHF. The J gene is TRBJ1-5, the V gene TRBV20-1; TRBD1 matches 10 bases. V trimming: 0 bases; J trimming: 1 base; junction bases outside the gene matches: 9. Germline lookup yields CDR1 DFQATT and CDR2 SNEGSKA (reference sequence). The CDR3 totals 18 residues.

This clonotype was detected ten times or more. The chain couples TRBV12-3 or TRBV12-4 to TRBJ2-1, with D possibly being TRBD2 (7 bases). This CDR3 has 18 amino acids. The V and J ends lost 8 bases and 0 bases respectively, with 23 bases between them. CDR3 coding DNA: TGTGCCAGCCGGCGGGTGGGGGGGCTGAGAAGCTCCTACAATGAGCAGTTCTTC. It translates to CASRRVGGLRSSYNEQFF.

The table lists this clonotype with many counts. This chain connects TRBV7-3 to TRBJ1-6; 8 bases fit TRBD1. This CDR3 region has 15 residues. Germline V gene sequence: CDR1 SGHTA, CDR2 FQGTGA. Germline trimming cut 4 bases from V and 8 bases from J; bases unmatched to any gene: 7. The CDR3 coding sequence is TGTGCCAGCAGCTCCGGACAGGGAAGGCATTCACCCCTCCACTTT. Amino acids: CASSSGQGRHSPLHF.

This clonotype was picked up many times. V usage is TRBV5-1 and J usage is TRBJ2-2, with D perhaps matching TRBD1 or TRBD2 (5 bases each). The CDR3 runs to 15 residues. The germline V and J ends were trimmed by 0 bases and 6 bases, with 12 bases remaining between them. From germline, CDR1 is SGHRS and CDR2 YFSETQ. The CDR3 region has the DNA TGCGCCAGCAGCTTGGCAGTTCAGGGACCCGGGGAGCTGTTTTTT. It codes for CASSLAVQGPGELFF. Together with reference TRBV5-1 and TRBJ2-2, the CDR3 gives the full variable domain: KAGVTQTPRYLIKTRGQQVTLSCSPISGHRSVSWYQQTPGQGLQFLFEYFSETQRNKGNFPGRFSGRQFSNSRSEMNVSTLELGDSALYLCASSLAVQGPGELFFGEGSRLTVL.

This clonotype was detected a few times. This rearrangement joins TRBV4-2 to TRBJ2-1, with 9 bases identical to TRBD2. In germline, CDR1 is LGHNA, CDR2 YNFKEQ. V lost 0 bases to trimming and J lost 7 bases; unmatched junction nucleotides: 4. The CDR3 is made up of 15 amino acids. CDR3 residues: CASSQDLRGGNEQFF. In nucleotides, the CDR3 is TGTGCCAGCAGCCAAGATTTGCGGGGGGGAAATGAGCAGTTCTTC.

The rearrangement uses TRBV5-1 and TRBJ2-7; 7 bases agree with TRBD2. The length of the CDR3 is 14 residues. V shed 5 bases, J shed 4 bases, and the junction held 9 bases outside the gene matches. Germline V gives CDR1 SGHRS, CDR2 YFSETQ. CDR3 DNA sequence: TGCGCCAGCAGTTTGATGATAGCGGGTTACGAGCAGTACTTC. It translates to CASSLMIAGYEQYF.

This clonotype was counted at least ten times. The CDR3 is CARGTATDTQYF. CDR3 bases: TGTGCCAGGGGGACAGCCACAGATACGCAGTATTTT. The chain has TRBV2 and TRBJ2-3, with TRBD1 matching 7 bases. Trimming took 9 bases from V and 2 from J; bases not matched to a gene: 2. CDR1 is SNHLY and CDR2 is FYNNEI in the germline V gene. This CDR3 is built from 12 residues.

This clonotype was seen only a few times. The gene calls are TRBV18 and TRBJ1-1, with 7 positions matching TRBD1. V lost 8 bases to trimming and J lost 10 bases; unmatched junction nucleotides: 16. The CDR3 covers 14 residues. In germline, CDR1 is KGHSH, CDR2 LQKENI. This CDR3 is CASATSGQEGGAFF. The CDR3 DNA reads as TGTGCCAGCGCAACAAGCGGACAGGAGGGGGGAGCTTTCTTT.

The sample holds a few counts of this clonotype. The genes are TRBV10-3 and TRBJ2-5; 7 bases align to TRBD1. The junction had 0 bases not matched to a gene; V was cut back by 4 bases and J by 1 base. Germline V gives CDR1 ENHRY, CDR2 SYGVKD. CDR3 length: 13 amino acids. CDR3 amino acids: CAISGQGQETQYF. CDR3 coding DNA: TGTGCCATCAGTGGACAGGGCCAAGAGACCCAGTACTTC.

The table lists this clonotype with a count of one. The chain combines TRBV10-3 with TRBJ2-7, with D unresolved. V lost 0 bases to trimming and J lost 5 bases, with 8 bases between them. Germline CDR1 reads ENHRY; CDR2 reads SYGVKD. The CDR3 sequence is 13 residues long. CDR3 sequence reads: CAISESTLDEQYF. The CDR3 DNA reads as TGTGCCATCAGTGAGTCGACACTGGACGAGCAGTACTTC.

This clonotype occurred many times. The chain links TRBV4-2 to TRBJ2-1, with a possible D match to TRBD2 (7 bases). The CDR3 runs 15 residues. The germline V and J ends were trimmed by 4 bases and 5 bases, with 15 bases remaining between them. Germline-derived CDR1 and CDR2 are LGHNA and YNFKEQ. The CDR3 is CASSRDRGADNEQFF. The DNA of the CDR3 is TGTGCCAGCAGCCGAGATCGGGGGGCCGACAATGAGCAGTTCTTC.

The V and J genes are TRBV24-1 and TRBJ2-5, with 7 bases aligning to TRBD1. With V trimmed by 3 bases and J by 2 bases, 8 bases remained unmatched. Germline-derived CDR1 and CDR2 are KGHDR and SFDVKD. This CDR3 has 16 amino acids. This chain's CDR3 is CATSDPGQDLQETQYF. The DNA of the CDR3 is TGTGCCACCAGTGATCCCGGACAGGACCTGCAAGAGACCCAGTACTTC.

This clonotype was counted ten times or more. The J gene is TRBJ2-5, the V gene TRBV5-1, with 7 positions matching TRBD2. CDR1 is SGHRS and CDR2 is YFSETQ in the germline V gene. Losses at the gene ends were 0 bases for V and 2 bases for J; bases not matched to a gene: 4. The CDR3 runs 15 residues. DNA of the CDR3: TGCGCCAGCAGCTTGGCGCTAGCGGAGCAAGAGACCCAGTACTTC. It codes for CASSLALAEQETQYF.

The chain carries TRBV7-2 and TRBJ1-2; tentative D call: TRBD1 (6 bases). Germline V gene data show CDR1 as SGHTA and CDR2 as FQGNSA. The CDR3 has 14 residues. Trimming shortened V by 4 bases and J by 4 bases, and 13 bases separated the two germline ends. The CDR3 spells CASSSPGGGYGYTF. The CDR3 nucleotides read TGTGCCAGCAGCTCCCCCGGGGGCGGCTATGGCTACACCTTC. The full variable domain, rest sourced from reference TRBV7-2 and TRBJ1-2, is GAGVSQSPSNKVTEKGKDVELRCDPISGHTALYWYRQSLGQGLEFLIYFQGNSAPDKSGLPSDRFSAERTGGSVSTLTIQRTQQEDSAVYLCASSSPGGGYGYTFGSGTRLTVV.

This clonotype was counted at least ten times. V usage is TRBV20-1 and J usage is TRBJ2-1; D is undetermined. Trimming stripped 3 bases from V and 4 bases from J, with 7 bases between. The CDR3 is made up of 12 amino acids. In germline, CDR1 is DFQATT, CDR2 SNEGSKA (reference sequence). DNA for the CDR3: TGCAGTGCTAGTATCCATTACAATGAGCAGTTCTTC. This gives the protein CSASIHYNEQFF.

This clonotype turned up a few times. V and J are TRBV20-1 and TRBJ2-7; possible D gene TRBD1, 5 bases. The length of the CDR3 is 12 residues. The germline V gene has CDR1 DFQATT and CDR2 SNEGSKA (reference sequence). The germline V and J ends were trimmed by 4 bases and 1 base, with 8 bases remaining between them. The CDR3 spells CSANRQSYEQYF. The CDR3 DNA reads as TGCAGTGCTAACCGACAGTCCTACGAGCAGTACTTC.

This clonotype was observed many times. V usage is TRBV28 and J usage is TRBJ2-5; 12 nucleotides align to TRBD2. The V gene's germline CDR1 is MDHEN and CDR2 SYDVKM. This CDR3 contains 17 residues. V lost 5 bases, J lost 1 base, and 8 bases stayed unmatched. This CDR3 is CASSPTGTSGFQETQYF. DNA of the CDR3: TGTGCCAGCAGTCCAACCGGGACTAGCGGGTTCCAAGAGACCCAGTACTTC.

The rearrangement links TRBV18 to TRBJ2-3; D perhaps matches TRBD1 (5 bases). The CDR3 extends over 15 amino acids. In germline, CDR1 is KGHSH, CDR2 LQKENI. Trimming took 3 bases from V and 5 from J, leaving 15 bases between them. In DNA, the CDR3 is TGTGCCAGCTCACCCTGGGCAGGGTTTGGAGATACGCAGTATTTT. Encoded protein: CASSPWAGFGDTQYF. The full variable domain, with the rest looked up from reference TRBV18 and TRBJ2-3, is NAGVMQNPRHLVRRRGQEARLRCSPMKGHSHVYWYRQLPEEGLKFMVYLQKENIIDESGMPKERFSAEFPKEGPSILRIQQVVRGDSAAYFCASSPWAGFGDTQYFGPGTRLTVL.

This clonotype was found many times. This rearrangement joins TRBV27 to TRBJ2-3; TRBD2 matches at 8 bases. The V gene end was trimmed by 7 bases and the J gene end by 1 base; junction bases not matched to a gene: 7. Germline CDR1 is MNHEY and CDR2 is SMNVEV (reference sequence). This CDR3 contains 15 residues. The CDR3 is CASTMGTRGTDTQYF. For the CDR3, the DNA is TGTGCCAGCACCATGGGGACTAGGGGCACAGATACGCAGTATTTT.

Concerning this clonotype itself: A read error may produce the germline difference seen at one junction end. The J gene is TRBJ1-5, the V gene TRBV5-6; D is unclear. This CDR3 region has 14 residues. Germline-derived CDR1 and CDR2 are SGHDT and YYEEEE. The CDR3 protein is CASSLGISNQPQHF. The CDR3 coding sequence is TGTGCCAGCAGTTTGGGGATTAGCAATCAGCCCCAGCATTTT.

V is TRBV6-1 and J is TRBJ2-7; 11 bases match TRBD2. From germline, CDR1 is MNHNS and CDR2 SASEGT. The CDR3 length is 15 residues. V shed 4 bases and J 4 bases; nucleotides not matched to a gene: 6. CDR3 residues: CASSAVGTSGYEQYF. The CDR3 nucleotides are TGTGCCAGCAGTGCCGTTGGGACTAGCGGTTACGAGCAGTACTTC.

J is TRBJ2-7 and V is TRBV19; D unclear. V was cut by 3 bases and J by 2 bases, with 8 bases left in between. Germline V gives CDR1 LNHDA, CDR2 SQIVND (reference sequence). The CDR3 extends over 13 amino acids. The CDR3 region is CASSMKGTYEQYF. CDR3 sequence (DNA): TGTGCCAGTAGTATGAAGGGAACCTACGAGCAGTACTTC.

This clonotype was observed a handful of times. The chain carries TRBV7-3 and TRBJ1-2; D perhaps matches TRBD1 (5 bases). Trimming took 3 bases from V and 4 from J, leaving 18 bases between them. CDR3 length: 16 residues. Germline values: CDR1 SGHTA, CDR2 FQGTGA. The DNA for the CDR3 is TGTGCCAGCAGCTTGTCCGGGACGGACGCAGTCTATGGCTACACCTTC. It is translated as CASSLSGTDAVYGYTF.

This clonotype was observed a few times. The chain uses TRBV7-8 and TRBJ2-7, with a weak D call TRBD1 (5 bases). This CDR3 has 14 residues. V was shortened by 2 bases and J by 3 bases, with 11 bases between the two germline ends. Germline CDR1 is SGHVS and CDR2 is FQNEAQ. The CDR3 here is CASSLQGYFYEQYF. DNA for the CDR3: TGTGCCAGCAGCTTACAGGGCTACTTCTACGAGCAGTACTTC.

This clonotype was counted at least ten times. This chain links TRBV29-1 with TRBJ2-1, with 7 nucleotides matching TRBD2. J gave up 4 bases and V 3 bases, and 6 bases lay outside the gene matches. The CDR3 consists of 14 residues. CDR1 is SQVTM, CDR2 ANQGSEA, per germline. CDR3 region: CSVDLSGIYNEQFF. Here the CDR3 DNA reads TGCAGCGTTGATTTGAGCGGGATATACAATGAGCAGTTCTTC.

This clonotype was observed many times. J is TRBJ2-3 and V is TRBV3-1, with 14 bases identical to TRBD2. V shed 7 bases, J shed 4 bases, and the junction held 7 bases outside the gene matches. Germline CDR1 LGHDT, CDR2 YNNKEL (reference sequence). The CDR3 covers 16 residues. CDR3 protein: CASTRLAGGPSDTQYF. As DNA, the CDR3 is TGTGCCAGCACACGACTAGCGGGAGGGCCATCAGATACGCAGTATTTT.

This clonotype has at least ten counts. The chain employs TRBV29-1 and TRBJ2-1; D remains unclear. V was cut by 4 bases and J by 0 bases, with 7 bases left in between. This CDR3 has 13 residues. Germline loops: CDR1 SQVTM, CDR2 ANQGSEA. CDR3 loop: CSVGQHSYNEQFF. CDR3 in DNA: TGCAGCGTTGGGCAGCACTCCTACAATGAGCAGTTCTTC.

This chain joins TRBV20-1 and TRBJ2-1, with D tentatively TRBD2 (5 bases). This CDR3 comprises 14 residues. CDR1 DFQATT and CDR2 SNEGSKA come from the germline V gene (reference sequence). The germline V and J ends were trimmed by 7 bases and 0 bases, with 13 bases remaining between them. The CDR3 is CSGTKADSYNEQFF. In DNA, the CDR3 is TGCAGTGGTACCAAAGCGGACTCCTACAATGAGCAGTTCTTC.

This clonotype was detected only a few times. The V gene is TRBV25-1, the J gene TRBJ1-6; D remains ambiguous. Germline values: CDR1 MGHDK, CDR2 SYGVNS. Trimming cost V 6 bases and J 7 bases, with 7 bases left between them. This CDR3 region has 12 residues. The CDR3 sequence: CASRNPNSPLHF. DNA of the CDR3: TGTGCCAGCAGAAACCCCAATTCACCCCTCCACTTT.

The J gene is TRBJ2-3, the V gene TRBV10-3; TRBD2 agrees at 8 bases. Unmatched junction bases numbered 5, after V lost 7 bases and J lost 5 bases. The CDR3 totals 13 residues. Looked up from germline, CDR1 is ENHRY and CDR2 is SYGVKD. The CDR3: CAIKRESVDTQYF. CDR3 nucleotide sequence: TGTGCCATCAAGCGGGAGAGTGTAGATACGCAGTATTTT.